The 32 T cell receptor beta chains reported below all come from one sample, sequenced in a study of T cell repertoires in cytomegalovirus infection. What these receptors recognize is not known. TCRdb processed the reads anew with MiXCR; each CDR3 protein has one entry. The profile covers roughly 170,000 distinct CDR3 sequences, with about a fifth appearing a single time and around a quarter taken by the ten largest. The sequencing used CD8+ T cells from cultured PBMCs, collected from culture after CMV antigen stimulation. The receptors were gathered from a human donor in good health (CMV status not recorded). Some clones in this sample may be carry-over from other donors' samples.

In its sample, this clonotype was seen a few times. The J gene is TRBJ2-5, the V gene TRBV29-1; D may be TRBD1 (5 bases). The V gene lost 6 bases and the J gene lost 5 bases, with 13 bases spanning the gap. CDR1 and CDR2 (germline): SQVTM, ANQGSEA. This CDR3 has 12 amino acids. Written as DNA, the CDR3 is TGCAGCGTCCCAGCAGGGCGGGAGACCCAGTACTTC. This sequence encodes CSVPAGRETQYF. The whole variable domain, filled in from reference TRBV29-1 and TRBJ2-5, reads SAVISQKPSRDICQRGTSLTIQCQVDSQVTMMFWYRQQPGQSLTLIATANQGSEATYESGFVIDKFPISRPNLTFSTLTVSNMSPEDSSIYLCSVPAGRETQYFGPGTRLLVL.

This clonotype was picked up many times. The chain joins TRBV6-2 or TRBV6-3 to TRBJ2-1; 10 bases match TRBD1. From germline, CDR1 is MNHEY and CDR2 SVGEGT. CDR3 length: 15 amino acids. J gave up 6 bases and V 7 bases, and 9 bases lay outside the gene matches. CDR3: CASTHGQGEINEQFF. In nucleotides, the CDR3 is TGTGCCAGCACCCATGGACAGGGGGAAATCAATGAGCAGTTCTTC.

This clonotype was observed once. The chain employs TRBV4-1 and TRBJ1-6; D is unresolved. V shed 0 bases and J shed 14 bases, with 14 bases lying between them. The CDR3 is 14 residues long. Looked up from germline, CDR1 is MGHRA and CDR2 is YSYEKL. The CDR3 sequence: CASSQDRGVHTLHF. Here the CDR3 DNA reads TGCGCCAGCAGCCAAGATCGGGGTGTTCACACCCTCCACTTT.

This clonotype has just a few counts. The rearrangement uses TRBV12-3 or TRBV12-4 and TRBJ1-2, with TRBD1 matching over 9 bases. This CDR3 region has 18 residues. V was clipped by 4 bases and J by 7 bases; unmatched bases: 19. CDR3 region: CASSSHTGTGRGSGGYTF. DNA for the CDR3: TGTGCCAGCAGTTCCCACACCGGGACAGGGAGGGGGTCTGGTGGCTACACCTTC.

This clonotype was seen at least ten times. The rearrangement joins TRBV12-3 or TRBV12-4 to TRBJ1-5; D not certain. V was cut by 6 bases and J by 6 bases, with 12 bases left in between. This CDR3 spans 13 amino acids. In nucleotides, the CDR3 is TGTGCCAGCAGCGCCCCAGGATTTCAGCCCCAGCATTTT. Translation: CASSAPGFQPQHF.

V gene TRBV3-1 combines with J gene TRBJ2-2, with unresolved D. CDR1 and CDR2 (germline): LGHDT, YNNKEL (reference sequence). The V end lost 1 base, the J end lost 0 bases, and 9 bases lay between the germline ends. This CDR3 has 16 residues. CDR3 bases: TGTGCCAGCAGCCAAGGTTACGAAGCGAACACCGGGGAGCTGTTTTTT. Translation: CASSQGYEANTGELFF.

This clonotype was observed a few times. The chain couples TRBV20-1 to TRBJ1-1; 12 nucleotides match TRBD1. The junction had 4 bases not matched to a gene; V was cut back by 5 bases and J by 3 bases. Germline V gives CDR1 DFQATT, CDR2 SNEGSKA (reference sequence). CDR3 length: 14 amino acids. The CDR3 spells CSAGRDRGHTEAFF. In nucleotides, the CDR3 is TGCAGTGCTGGTCGGGACAGGGGGCACACTGAAGCTTTCTTT.

This clonotype was detected only a few times. The CDR3 DNA is TGTGCCAGCAGCTCAAAGACAGGGCCAACCTACGAGCAGTACTTC. This gives the protein CASSSKTGPTYEQYF. The chain uses TRBV7-9 and TRBJ2-7; TRBD1 matches 7 bases. Trimming at V came to 4 bases and at J to 2 bases, leaving 8 bases not matched to a gene. Per the germline V gene, CDR1 is SEHNR and CDR2 is FQNEAQ (reference sequence). The CDR3 sequence is 15 residues long.

This clonotype was seen only a few times. The chain couples TRBV7-8 to TRBJ2-6; the match to TRBD2 covers 10 bases. Trimming cost V 1 base and J 0 bases; bases outside gene matches: 6. The germline V gene has CDR1 SGHVS and CDR2 FQNEAQ. The length of the CDR3 is 19 residues. The CDR3 region has the DNA TGTGCCAGCAGCTTAGTGATAAGCGGGAGGGCCTCTGGGGCCAACGTCCTGACTTTC. It encodes CASSLVISGRASGANVLTF.

This clonotype has just a few counts. V is TRBV7-6 and J is TRBJ1-2, with D possibly matching TRBD1 (6 bases). Germline-derived CDR1 and CDR2 are SGHVS and FNYEAQ. Trimming shortened V by 3 bases and J by 1 base, and 24 bases separated the two germline ends. The CDR3 runs to 19 residues. CDR3 region: CASSFSEGGTTINNYGYTF. CDR3 coding DNA: TGTGCCAGCAGCTTCAGTGAGGGGGGAACAACTATAAATAACTATGGCTACACCTTC.

This clonotype has just a few counts. CDR3: CASSLASASTDTQYF. CDR3 coding DNA: TGTGCCAGCAGCTTAGCTAGCGCCAGCACAGATACGCAGTATTTT. The V gene is TRBV11-2, the J gene TRBJ2-3; D is perhaps TRBD2 (6 bases). Germline-derived CDR1 and CDR2 are SGHAT and FQNNGV. The V and J ends lost 1 base and 0 bases respectively, with 8 bases between them. CDR3 length equals 15 residues. Based on the CDR3 plus reference TRBV11-2 and TRBJ2-3, the full variable domain is EAGVAQSPRYKIIEKRQSVAFWCNPISGHATLYWYQQILGQGPKLLIQFQNNGVVDDSQLPKDRFSAERLKGVDSTLKIQPAKLEDSAVYLCASSLASASTDTQYFGPGTRLTVL.

The CDR3 sequence is CSVEFGPSNQPQHF. Here the CDR3 DNA reads TGCAGCGTTGAATTTGGCCCTAGCAATCAGCCCCAGCATTTT. The chain recombines TRBV29-1 with TRBJ1-5; D gene ambiguous. The germline CDR1 and CDR2 sequences are SQVTM and ANQGSEA. V gave up 2 bases and J gave up 0 bases, with 8 bases separating them. The CDR3 covers 14 residues.

This clonotype turned up a few times. The V gene is TRBV4-3, the J gene TRBJ2-1; possibly TRBD1 or TRBD2 for D (5 bases each). The CDR3 runs 15 residues. Trimming stripped 1 base from V and 4 bases from J, with 11 bases between. The germline gives CDR1 LGHNA, CDR2 YSLEER. DNA for the CDR3: TGCGCCAGCAGCCAAGGGGGGTCGGGGTACAATGAGCAGTTCTTC. The encoded protein is CASSQGGSGYNEQFF.

This clonotype has only a few counts. J is TRBJ2-2 and V is TRBV9, with 7 bases identical to TRBD1. Trimming cost V 0 bases and J 2 bases; bases outside gene matches: 7. This CDR3 comprises 17 residues. Germline assignment: CDR1 SGDLS and CDR2 YYNGEE. The CDR3 reads CASSVGSTGTNTGELFF. CDR3 DNA sequence: TGTGCCAGCAGCGTAGGATCGACAGGGACAAACACCGGGGAGCTGTTTTTT.

This clonotype was counted between two and nine times. The chain has TRBV30 and TRBJ2-7; D not certain. Trimming left V 0 bases short and J 4 bases short, with 10 bases between. Germline V gene data show CDR1 as GTSNPN and CDR2 as SVGIG (reference sequence). The CDR3 consists of 13 residues. The CDR3 DNA reads as TGTGCCTGGAGTGTAACTGTCGGGTACGAGCAGTACTTC. Protein product: CAWSVTVGYEQYF.

V and J are TRBV7-9 and TRBJ1-1; 7 nucleotides match TRBD1. There are 15 residues in the CDR3. Germline V CDR1 and CDR2: SEHNR, FQNEAQ (reference sequence). Unmatched junction bases numbered 3, after V lost 1 base and J lost 1 base. In DNA form, the CDR3 reads TGTGCCAGCAGCTTAGAACGGGACAGGAACACTGAAGCTTTCTTT. Its translation is CASSLERDRNTEAFF.

The genes are TRBV6-2 or TRBV6-3 and TRBJ2-2; D gene uncertain. From germline, CDR1 is MNHEY and CDR2 SVGEGT. The V end lost 8 bases, the J end lost 7 bases, and 5 bases lay between the germline ends. The CDR3 is 10 residues long. CDR3 coding DNA: TGTGCCAGCCGAGACGGGGAGCTGTTTTTT. It encodes CASRDGELFF.

Only a few counts were recorded for this clonotype. V is TRBV4-1 and J is TRBJ1-1; D gene unclear. Trimming stripped 0 bases from V and 5 bases from J, with 7 bases between. Germline CDR1 reads MGHRA; CDR2 reads YSYEKL. The CDR3 sequence is 13 residues long. In DNA, the CDR3 is TGCGCCAGCAGCCAAGAAGGAGGGACTGAAGCTTTCTTT. Its translation is CASSQEGGTEAFF.

This clonotype came up a few times. The chain recombines TRBV7-6 with TRBJ2-2, with 8 bases matching TRBD1. Unmatched junction bases numbered 11, after V lost 3 bases and J lost 2 bases. Germline V gene data show CDR1 as SGHVS and CDR2 as FNYEAQ. The CDR3 has 18 residues. CDR3 region: CASSFPARDRPNTGELFF. In nucleotides, the CDR3 is TGTGCCAGCAGCTTCCCCGCCAGGGACAGGCCCAACACCGGGGAGCTGTTTTTT.

The chain links TRBV15 to TRBJ1-4; TRBD1 might be the D (6 bases). This CDR3 region has 16 residues. CDR1 is LNHNV, CDR2 YYDKDF, per germline (reference sequence). V lost 0 bases, J lost 8 bases, and 16 bases lay in between. This CDR3 is CATSRDRTALWEKLFF. CDR3 nucleotides: TGTGCCACCAGCAGAGATAGGACAGCCCTTTGGGAAAAACTGTTTTTT.

The J gene is TRBJ1-5, the V gene TRBV7-6, with D possibly TRBD1 on 5 matching bases. V was cut by 9 bases and J by 8 bases, with 14 bases left in between. In germline, CDR1 is SGHVS, CDR2 FNYEAQ. The length of the CDR3 is 12 residues. In DNA, the CDR3 is TGTGCCAGTTCGGGCCCGGGGGAGCCCCAGCATTTT. It yields the protein CASSGPGEPQHF.

The V call is TRBV2, the J call TRBJ1-2, with TRBD1 identical over 8 bases. V was pared by 4 bases and J by 3 bases, with 4 bases of the junction left unmatched. Germline-derived CDR1 and CDR2 are SNHLY and FYNNEI. The CDR3 runs 14 residues. CDR3 coding DNA: TGTGCCAGCAGTGTCTCAGGGGGCGACTATGGCTACACCTTC. This gives the protein CASSVSGGDYGYTF. Looking up the rest from reference TRBV2 and TRBJ1-2 gives the full variable domain: EPEVTQTPSHQVTQMGQEVILRCVPISNHLYFYWYRQILGQKVEFLVSFYNNEISEKSEIFDDQFSVERPDGSNFTLKIRSTKLEDSAMYFCASSVSGGDYGYTFGSGTRLTVV.

This clonotype turned up a few times. At one end, the junction sequence differs from germline, possibly due to a read error. The V gene is TRBV6-2 or TRBV6-3, the J gene TRBJ2-7, with TRBD1 matching over 7 bases. Germline V lookup: CDR1 MNHEY, CDR2 SVGEGT. This CDR3 has 11 residues. The CDR3 DNA follows: TGTTCCAGCAGGGACAGCTACGAGCAGTACTTC. It encodes CSSRDSYEQYF.

This clonotype was seen a few times. The chain links TRBV7-3 to TRBJ2-1, with a possible D match to TRBD2 (5 bases). Trimming removed 4 bases at V and 0 bases at J, with 16 bases between. The germline CDR1 and CDR2 sequences are SGHTA and FQGTGA. The CDR3 is 17 residues long. CDR3 coding DNA: TGTGCCAGCAGCTCAAAGACCCGGGAAAGCTCCTACAATGAGCAGTTCTTC. Protein product: CASSSKTRESSYNEQFF.

This clonotype has more than one count but fewer than ten. The V call is TRBV7-8, the J call TRBJ1-2, with 7 positions matching TRBD1. In germline, CDR1 is SGHVS, CDR2 FQNEAQ. There are 14 residues in the CDR3. With V trimmed by 4 bases and J by 6 bases, 8 bases remained unmatched. The CDR3 DNA is TGTGCCAGCAGCTCACAGGGGCACTCGGATGGCTACACCTTC. It translates to CASSSQGHSDGYTF.

V usage is TRBV24-1 and J usage is TRBJ1-1; no clear D. Germline CDR1 reads KGHDR; CDR2 reads SFDVKD. V was pared by 2 bases and J by 5 bases, with 8 bases between. The CDR3 has 13 residues. In DNA, the CDR3 is TGTGCCACCAGTGATTCCAGGATGACTGAAGCTTTCTTT. This translates into CATSDSRMTEAFF.

This clonotype was seen only once. The J gene is TRBJ1-1, the V gene TRBV4-3; D uncertain. Per germline, CDR1 LGHNA and CDR2 YSLEER. The CDR3 has 17 amino acids. Trimming took 4 bases from V and 1 from J, leaving 19 bases between them. The CDR3 region is CASSPPRGSEPNTEAFF. The CDR3 DNA reads TGCGCCAGCAGCCCCCCCCGAGGGTCAGAACCGAACACTGAAGCTTTCTTT.

This clonotype was detected a few times. J is TRBJ1-1 and V is TRBV29-1; perhaps TRBD1 as D (5 bases). Germline V gene data show CDR1 as SQVTM and CDR2 as ANQGSEA. This CDR3 has 13 residues. The V gene lost 4 bases and the J gene lost 6 bases, with 15 bases spanning the gap. This CDR3 is CSVAGSAVPEAFF. In nucleotides, the CDR3 is TGCAGCGTTGCAGGGTCAGCCGTTCCTGAAGCTTTCTTT.

In this sample, this clonotype turned up a few times. The chain joins TRBV4-1 to TRBJ1-2, with TRBD1 identical over 9 bases. Germline CDR1 is MGHRA and CDR2 is YSYEKL. The CDR3 length is 14 residues. V was clipped by 0 bases and J by 8 bases; unmatched bases: 4. CDR3 residues: CASSQDLTGGGYTF. DNA of the CDR3: TGCGCCAGCAGCCAAGATTTGACAGGGGGAGGCTACACCTTC.

This clonotype has only a few counts. CDR3 coding DNA: TGTGCCAGCAGCTTACTCCTAGCGAACACCGGGGAGCTGTTTTTT. It translates to CASSLLLANTGELFF. This chain uses TRBV7-9 with TRBJ2-2; D ambiguous. With 2 bases removed from V and 0 bases from J, the gap between germline ends came to 7 bases. Germline loops: CDR1 SEHNR, CDR2 FQNEAQ (reference sequence). The CDR3 has 15 amino acids.

This chain joins TRBV6-2 or TRBV6-3 and TRBJ1-1, with D possibly matching TRBD1 (5 bases). The length of the CDR3 is 18 residues. Trimming removed 0 bases from V and 0 bases from J, with 17 bases in between. Germline V gives CDR1 MNHEY, CDR2 SVGEGT. The CDR3 DNA reads TGTGCCAGCAGTTACTCCCAGGGATTGAGTTTGATGAACACTGAAGCTTTCTTT. It encodes CASSYSQGLSLMNTEAFF.

This clonotype was seen a few times. The V call is TRBV7-8, the J call TRBJ2-1; 8 bases align to TRBD1. Trimming at V came to 5 bases and at J to 8 bases, leaving 5 bases not matched to a gene. Germline CDR1 SGHVS, CDR2 FQNEAQ. CDR3 length: 13 amino acids. This chain's CDR3 is CASSPTGVHEQFF. As DNA, the CDR3 is TGTGCCAGCAGCCCGACAGGGGTGCATGAGCAGTTCTTC.